Below are 10 T cell receptor beta chains sequenced from a single sample in a study of blood T cell repertoires in COVID-19 (dated by TCRdb to the early 2020s). The method was the immunoSEQ multiplex PCR assay. Not all clones reach the TCRdb copy of this immuneACCESS table, which keeps in-frame sequences only. Checked studies attribute under half of the gap to unresolved V genes and leave the rest unexplained. The sample data list about 150,000 clones, and about nine tenths of these were observed just once. The top ten constitute about 4.6% of the sample. The sequencing sample was made of peripheral blood. The receptors come from an older woman with active or convalescent COVID-19.

The V gene is TRBV20-1, the J gene TRBJ1-1; no clear D gene. Germline V gives CDR1 DFQATT, CDR2 SNEGSKA (reference sequence). There are 10 residues in the CDR3. V lost 4 bases and J 5 bases, leaving 5 bases between the germline ends. The CDR3: CSATLTEAFF. The DNA of the CDR3 is TGCAGTGCTACTTTGACTGAAGCTTTCTTT.

The chain is built from TRBV19 and TRBJ2-5; tentative D call: TRBD1 (6 bases). The CDR3 extends over 14 amino acids. With 6 bases removed from V and 5 bases from J, the gap between germline ends came to 16 bases. Germline values: CDR1 LNHDA, CDR2 SQIVND (reference sequence). This CDR3 reads CASRPQGRRETQYF. The CDR3 bases are TGTGCCAGTAGGCCACAGGGTAGGAGGGAGACCCAGTACTTC.

The chain has TRBV6-5 and TRBJ1-6, with 7 bases aligning to TRBD1. CDR3 length: 14 residues. V trimming: 7 bases; J trimming: 4 bases; junction bases outside the gene matches: 4. CDR1 MNHEY and CDR2 SVGAGI come from the germline V gene. The CDR3 nucleotides read TGTGCCAGCACGGCAGGGGGGTATAATTCACCCCTCCACTTT. It translates to CASTAGGYNSPLHF.

Only a few counts were recorded for this clone. This chain links TRBV2 with TRBJ2-2, with D maybe TRBD1 (5 bases). Germline CDR1 reads SNHLY; CDR2 reads FYNNEI. V shed 6 bases and J shed 6 bases, with 11 bases lying between them. The CDR3 extends over 13 amino acids. The CDR3 protein is CASSDSVSGELFF. The CDR3 bases are TGTGCCAGCAGCGACAGCGTATCCGGGGAGCTGTTTTTT.

V and J are TRBV12-3 or TRBV12-4 and TRBJ2-5, with D perhaps matching TRBD1 (5 bases). The CDR3 length is 13 residues. V lost 6 bases and J 4 bases, leaving 12 bases between the germline ends. The CDR3 spells CASRPTGGETQYF. The CDR3 DNA reads TGTGCCAGCAGGCCCACAGGCGGAGAGACCCAGTACTTC.

The gene calls are TRBV5-4 and TRBJ1-2, with TRBD1 as a possible D gene (5 bases). Trimming removed 0 bases at V and 1 base at J, with 7 bases between. The V gene's germline CDR1 is SGHNT and CDR2 YYREEE (reference sequence). The CDR3 consists of 14 residues. CDR3 residues: CASSLAGLNYGYTF. DNA of the CDR3: TGTGCCAGCAGCTTGGCAGGGCTTAACTATGGCTACACCTTC.

This clone was seen once. The rearrangement uses TRBV10-3 and TRBJ1-2; weak D call: TRBD1 (6 bases). Germline CDR1 and CDR2: ENHRY and SYGVKD. The CDR3 contains 16 residues. The germline V and J ends were trimmed by 1 base and 3 bases, with 15 bases remaining between them. The CDR3 nucleotides are TGTGCCATCAGTGAGTGGAAGGGGGATTATGACTATGGCTACACCTTC. Amino acid sequence: CAISEWKGDYDYGYTF.

The CDR3 protein is CASSYGQGSSPLHF. In DNA form, the CDR3 reads TGTGCCAGCAGTTACGGACAGGGCAGCTCACCCCTCCACTTT. This rearrangement joins TRBV6-6 to TRBJ1-6; 8 bases match TRBD1. Trimming took 2 bases from V and 10 from J; bases not matched to a gene: 4. CDR3 size: 14 residues. Germline CDR1 reads MNHNY; CDR2 reads SVGAGI (reference sequence).

The V gene is TRBV18, the J gene TRBJ2-5; the D gene is possibly TRBD1 (5 bases). Germline assignment: CDR1 KGHSH and CDR2 LQKENI. V was trimmed by 3 bases and J by 5 bases, leaving 7 bases between them. This CDR3 region has 12 residues. The CDR3 DNA sequence: TGTGCCAGCTCACCGGGGCCTGAGACCCAGTACTTC. Translating gives CASSPGPETQYF.

The chain uses TRBV30 and TRBJ1-6, with D uncertain. With 1 base removed from V and 7 bases from J, the gap between germline ends came to 5 bases. CDR1 and CDR2 from the germline V gene are GTSNPN and SVGIG (reference sequence). This CDR3 spans 12 amino acids. CDR3 region: CAWSGRNSPLHF. In DNA, the CDR3 is TGTGCCTGGAGTGGTCGGAATTCACCCCTCCACTTT. The full variable domain, with the rest looked up from reference TRBV30 and TRBJ1-6, is SQTIHQWPATLVQPVGSPLSLECTVEGTSNPNLYWYRQAAGRGLQLLFYSVGIGQISSEVPQNLSASRPQDRQFILSSKKLLLSDSGFYLCAWSGRNSPLHFGNGTRLTVT.